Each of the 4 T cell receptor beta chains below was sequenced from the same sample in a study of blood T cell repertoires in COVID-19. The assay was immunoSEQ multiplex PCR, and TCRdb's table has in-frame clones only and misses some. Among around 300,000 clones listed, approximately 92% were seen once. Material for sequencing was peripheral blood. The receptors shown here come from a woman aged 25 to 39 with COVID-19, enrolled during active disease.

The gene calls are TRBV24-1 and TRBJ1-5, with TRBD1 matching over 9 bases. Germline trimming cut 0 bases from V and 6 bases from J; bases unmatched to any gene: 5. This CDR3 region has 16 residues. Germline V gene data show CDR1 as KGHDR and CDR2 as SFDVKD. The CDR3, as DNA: TGTGCCACCAGTGATTTGCAGAGGGACAGGGCTCAGCCCCAGCATTTT. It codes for CATSDLQRDRAQPQHF.

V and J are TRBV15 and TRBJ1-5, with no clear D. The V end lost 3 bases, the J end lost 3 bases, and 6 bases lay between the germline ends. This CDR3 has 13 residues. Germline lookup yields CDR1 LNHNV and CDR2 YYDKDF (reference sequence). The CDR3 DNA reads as TGTGCCACCAGCAGGCAGGTCAATCAGCCCCAGCATTTT. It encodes CATSRQVNQPQHF. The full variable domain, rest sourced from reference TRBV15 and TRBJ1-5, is DAMVIQNPRYQVTQFGKPVTLSCSQTLNHNVMYWYQQKSSQAPKLLFHYYDKDFNNEADTPDNFQSRRPNTSFCFLDIRSPGLGDTAMYLCATSRQVNQPQHFGDGTRLSIL.

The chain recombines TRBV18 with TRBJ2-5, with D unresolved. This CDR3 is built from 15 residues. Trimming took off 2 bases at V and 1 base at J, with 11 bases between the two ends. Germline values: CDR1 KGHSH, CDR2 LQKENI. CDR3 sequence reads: CASSPVPVAQETQYF. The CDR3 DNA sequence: TGTGCCAGCTCACCAGTTCCAGTGGCCCAAGAGACCCAGTACTTC.

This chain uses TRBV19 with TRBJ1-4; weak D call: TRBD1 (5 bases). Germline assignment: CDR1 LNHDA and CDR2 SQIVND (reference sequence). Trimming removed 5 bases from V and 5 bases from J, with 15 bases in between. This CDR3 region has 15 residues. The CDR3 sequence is CASSRPTAQNEKLFF. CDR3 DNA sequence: TGTGCCAGTAGTCGACCGACAGCCCAGAATGAAAAACTGTTTTTT.